A single TCR beta chain is shown here with its context. Seattle patients were enrolled while actively infected and followed longitudinally. The data belong to a study of blood T cell repertoires in COVID-19. Whole-study context: The United States, Italy and Spain provided the acute and convalescent COVID-19 samples. Sources were T cells, B-cell-depleted T cells, or PBMCs; the material itself was cDNA or gDNA.

Per the authors' pipeline: Estimates of nucleated cell counts were drawn from the amplification of reference gene primers. Using immunoSEQ multiplex PCR, the repertoire was profiled, and TCRdb retains in-frame clones only, with some absent. V and J calls and clone size follow that table, whereas D and trimming were derived from the DNA. The data hold 70,000 to 100,000 clones, with approximately 90% observed a single time. Sequencing input: peripheral blood. The receptor comes from a woman between 55 and 75 years old with COVID-19, enrolled during active disease.

For the CDR3, the DNA is TGTGCCAGTAGTATAGTTAACTTCAATCAGCCCCAGCATTTT. Residues: CASSIVNFNQPQHF. The chain couples TRBV19 to TRBJ1-5, with D uncertain. The CDR3 runs to 14 residues. V was pared by 1 base and J by 3 bases, with 7 bases between. The germline CDR1 and CDR2 sequences are LNHDA and SQIVND (reference sequence).